Listed below are T cell receptor beta chains from one sample, sequenced in a study of cytomegalovirus exposure and HLA in healthy donors. The method was immunoSEQ multiplex PCR; TCRdb's version includes in-frame clones alone and lacks a portion of them. The data hold approximately 170,000 clones, with 65% to 85% observed a single time. The sequencing input was PBMCs. Receptors originate from a boy between 2 and 10 years old in good health and CMV-seronegative. Each CDR3 is given with its conserved first and last residue. The order of the fields is D gene, V gene, J gene, clone size, CDR3 DNA, CDR3 protein. The D gene is left open where the match is weak. Size is omitted from some rows. Given values are once, few, many or a class for expanded clones.

TRBD1,TRBV10-3,TRBJ2-2,once,TGTGCCATCAGTGAGTCGGACAGGGGGCCGACCGGGGAGCTGTTTTTT,CAISESDRGPTGELFF
TRBD2,TRBV2,TRBJ2-3,.,TGTGCCAGCAGTGAACTCTTAGCGGGGGGGCTGGATACGCAGTATTTT,CASSELLAGGLDTQYF
TRBD1,TRBV2,TRBJ1-1,.,TGTGCCAGCAGTGAAGGCAGGGGGCAGACTGAAGCTTTCTTT,CASSEGRGQTEAFF
.,TRBV7-8,TRBJ1-1,.,TGTGCCAGCAGCTTAAGCACAGGGATGAACACTGAAGCTTTCTTT,CASSLSTGMNTEAFF
.,TRBV28,TRBJ1-2,.,TGTGCCAGTCAACCCAGGGGATCCTATGGCTACACCTTC,CASQPRGSYGYTF
.,TRBV13,TRBJ2-1,.,TGTGCCAGCAGCTTAGCTTATTTGGGGGCCAATGAGCAGTTCTTC,CASSLAYLGANEQFF
.,TRBV29-1,TRBJ2-5,.,TGCAGCGGACGGGGGTATGGGTACCAAGAGACCCAGTACTTC,CSGRGYGYQETQYF
.,TRBV15,TRBJ1-6,.,TGTGCCACCAGCAGAGATCGAGGCAACTCCTATAATTCACCCCTCCACTTT,CATSRDRGNSYNSPLHF
TRBD2,TRBV19,TRBJ2-7,few,TGTGCCAGTAGTACCCGGACTAGCGTAATCTACGAGCAGTACTTC,CASSTRTSVIYEQYF
TRBD1,TRBV30,TRBJ2-5,.,TGTGCCTGGAGACACAGGGGGCTGGAGGAGCAGTACTTC,CAWRHRGLEEQYF
.,TRBV5-1,TRBJ2-5,.,TGCGCCAGCAGCTTGGGGGTGGGCGAGACCCAGTACTTC,CASSLGVGETQYF
TRBD2,TRBV9,TRBJ2-1,.,TGTGCCAGCAGCGTAGACACGGGAGGGCCCACCTACAATGAGCAGTTCTTC,CASSVDTGGPTYNEQFF
.,TRBV29-1,TRBJ1-1,few,TGCAGCGCTCTCCCCGCGGCAGCCGGGGAGACTGAAGCTTTCTTT,CSALPAAAGETEAFF
.,TRBV29-1,TRBJ1-1,.,TGCAGCGGGAGGGAGGGGAACACTGAAGCTTTCTTT,CSGREGNTEAFF
.,TRBV4-3,TRBJ2-1,.,TGCGCCAGCAGCCAAGATGAGGGTATGGCCCAAAATGAGCAGTTCTTC,CASSQDEGMAQNEQFF
TRBD2,TRBV11-3,TRBJ2-1,.,TGTGCCAGCAGCTCTTCTAGCGGGAGGAGCAATGAGCAGTTCTTC,CASSSSSGRSNEQFF
TRBD2,TRBV19,TRBJ2-7,.,TGTGCCAGTAGTATAGATCCTAGCGGGATTTACGAGCAGTACTTC,CASSIDPSGIYEQYF
TRBD1,TRBV7-9,TRBJ1-6,.,TGTGCCAGCAGCTTCCAGGGGGATATTTCACCCCTCCACTTT,CASSFQGDISPLHF
.,TRBV9,TRBJ2-1,.,TGTGCCAGCAGCGTAAGTCCCCCAGGATCCTACAATGAGCAGTTCTTC,CASSVSPPGSYNEQFF
.,TRBV19,TRBJ2-3,.,TGTGCCAGTGGGATGGACTTAACCACAGATACGCAGTATTTT,CASGMDLTTDTQYF
.,TRBV7-6,TRBJ2-1,.,TGTGCCAGCAGCTTCAGCAGGGCGAATGAGCAGTTCTTC,CASSFSRANEQFF
TRBD2,TRBV13,TRBJ2-5,.,TGTGCCAGCAGCTTACGGTCTAGCGGGGAAGAGACCCAGTACTTC,CASSLRSSGEETQYF
TRBD1,TRBV29-1,TRBJ1-2,.,TGCAGCGTTGAGGTCAGGGGGTATGGCTACACCTTC,CSVEVRGYGYTF
.,TRBV30,TRBJ2-5,.,TGTGCCTGGAGTCCTCTAGGGACACTGGAGACCCAGTACTTC,CAWSPLGTLETQYF
.,TRBV11-2,TRBJ2-2,.,TGTGCCAGCAGCTCCCAGGGGACCACCGGGGAGCTGTTTTTT,CASSSQGTTGELFF
.,TRBV27,TRBJ2-7,.,TGTGCCAGCAGACTTGGGGCTCCTAGGGGCGAGCAGTACTTC,CASRLGAPRGEQYF
TRBD2,TRBV6-5,TRBJ2-7,.,TGTGCCAGCAGTTCCCTTGGACTAGCGGGAGGGCGGGAGCAGTACTTC,CASSSLGLAGGREQYF
TRBD2,TRBV9,TRBJ2-2,.,TGTGCCAGCAGCGTAGGTGGCGGGAGGGGCGTCACCGGGGAGCTGTTTTTT,CASSVGGGRGVTGELFF
TRBD1,TRBV6-6,TRBJ2-1,.,TGTGCCAGCACCCGCCCGGGACAGGGCGAAACTGAGCAGTTCTTC,CASTRPGQGETEQFF
TRBD1,TRBV11-2,TRBJ2-2,.,TGTGCCAGCAGCTTCCCCGGGACAGGGTCCACCGGGGAGCTGTTTTTT,CASSFPGTGSTGELFF
.,TRBV6-5,TRBJ1-2,.,TGTGCCAGCAGTTACTCGGAGCGAGGTAGACCCTATGGCTACACCTTC,CASSYSERGRPYGYTF
TRBD1,TRBV7-2,TRBJ1-2,.,TGTGCCAGCAGCCTACAGGGGGCTCGAGGCTACACCTTC,CASSLQGARGYTF
TRBD1,TRBV6-1,TRBJ1-5,.,TGTGCCAGCAGTGAAGCGCGGGACAGGGCTGATCAGCCCCAGCATTTT,CASSEARDRADQPQHF
TRBD1,TRBV4-3,TRBJ1-2,.,TGCGCCAGCAGCCAAGGCCCGGACAGGGAAGATGATGGCTACACCTTC,CASSQGPDREDDGYTF
TRBD1,TRBV9,TRBJ1-2,.,TGTGCCAGCAGCTCCAAACCAGACAGGGTGGGGGGATATGGCTACACCTTC,CASSSKPDRVGGYGYTF
TRBD1,TRBV18,TRBJ1-2,.,TGTGCCAGCTCACCAAGGCAGGGGGGCTATGGCTACACCTTC,CASSPRQGGYGYTF
TRBD1,TRBV5-1,TRBJ1-4,.,TGCGCCAGCAGCTTGACAGGGGCATTGGGTGAAAAACTGTTTTTT,CASSLTGALGEKLFF
TRBD2,TRBV7-9,TRBJ2-7,.,TGTGCCAGCAGTCTCGATTGGGGGACTAGCGGGCGGCCGGGACAGCAGTACTTC,CASSLDWGTSGRPGQQYF
.,TRBV14,TRBJ2-2,.,TGTGCCAGCAGCCCGGGGTCCGGGGAGCTGTTTTTT,CASSPGSGELFF
.,TRBV9,TRBJ2-1,few,TGTGCCAGCAGCGTAGTGGGGGGAGGAGAGCAGTTCTTC,CASSVVGGGEQFF
.,TRBV14,TRBJ2-2,.,TGTGCCAGCAGCCATCGACCTCTCAGGGGCACCGGGGAGCTGTTTTTT,CASSHRPLRGTGELFF
TRBD1,TRBV4-2,TRBJ2-6,.,TGTGCCAGCAGCCAAGAAAGCTTGCGGACAGGGCCCTCTGGGGCCAACGTCCTGACTTTC,CASSQESLRTGPSGANVLTF
.,TRBV28,TRBJ2-1,.,TGTGCCAGCAGTTCCGACAGCTACAATGAGCAGTTCTTC,CASSSDSYNEQFF
.,TRBV6-1,TRBJ1-2,.,TGTGCCAGCAGTGAATCTAATCGGGGGGCTTCTAACTATGGCTACACCTTC,CASSESNRGASNYGYTF
.,TRBV11-2,TRBJ1-6,.,TGTGCCAGCAGGGCAACAGGGAGCTCCTATAATTCACCCCTCCACTTT,CASRATGSSYNSPLHF